This T cell receptor (beta chain) came from a study of CD8+CD57+ T cells in acquired aplastic anemia. This clonotype came up many times. The TCR beta profiling, which covered VDJ combination and CDR3 sequence, was carried out using genomic DNA as the template. From the reads, TCRdb called clonotypes with MiXCR, one entry per CDR3 protein. The data hold about 160,000 distinct CDR3 sequences, with 47% observed a single time. Patients chosen for sequencing had shown CD8+CD57+ cell expansion by flow cytometry. The specimen sequenced was sorted CD4+, CD8+, or CD8+CD57+ T cells (not recorded which) from PBMCs. The sequence was collected from a human donor with aplastic anemia.

Written as DNA, the CDR3 is TGCAGTGCTCCCCAGAGAGAACCAGCCGTTAATGAGCAGTTCTTC. Its translation: CSAPQREPAVNEQFF. This sequence joins TRBV20-1 and TRBJ2-1; no clear D. Trimming removed 5 bases from V and 7 bases from J, with 21 bases in between. The CDR3 runs to 15 residues. CDR1 and CDR2 from the germline V gene are DFQATT and SNEGSKA (reference sequence).